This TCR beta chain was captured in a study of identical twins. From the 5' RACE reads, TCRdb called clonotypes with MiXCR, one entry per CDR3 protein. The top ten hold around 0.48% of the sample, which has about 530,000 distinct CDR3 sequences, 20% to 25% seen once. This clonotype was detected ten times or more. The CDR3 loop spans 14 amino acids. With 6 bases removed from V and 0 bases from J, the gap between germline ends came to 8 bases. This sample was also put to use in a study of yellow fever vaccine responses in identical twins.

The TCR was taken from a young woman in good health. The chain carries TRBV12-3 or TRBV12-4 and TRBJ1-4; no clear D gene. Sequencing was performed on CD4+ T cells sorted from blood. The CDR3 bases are TGTGCCAGCAGCCAGTCAACAACTAATGAAAAACTGTTTTTT. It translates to CASSQSTTNEKLFF.